One and the same sample provided the 7 T cell receptor beta chains below, sequenced in a study of regulatory T cells in long-lasting Graves disease. Investigators prepared the TCR beta libraries by applying iRepertoire HTBI primers and Arm-PCR of CDR3 regions. TCRdb called the multiplex PCR reads again in MiXCR, with one record for every CDR3 protein. The sample lists 350,000 to 450,000 distinct CDR3 sequences; 20% to 25% were seen once. Time point noted: persistent/refractory GD, antithyroid drugs over 5 years with positive TRAb. Construction of the TCR library relied on RNA isolated from PBMCs. Specimen: peripheral blood mononuclear cells (PBMCs), collected when the disease was refractory, from a patient treated with antithyroid drugs. These receptors all stem from a woman between 40 and 55 years old with Graves disease.

The table lists this clonotype with a few counts. The V call is TRBV10-2, the J call TRBJ2-7; the D gene is possibly TRBD1 (5 bases). The germline V gene has CDR1 WSHSY and CDR2 SAAADI. With 5 bases removed from V and 5 bases from J, the gap between germline ends came to 10 bases. CDR3 length: 12 residues. CDR3 coding DNA: TGCGCCAGCAGTTTAGGGGCACACGAGCAGTACTTC. Translated, it gives CASSLGAHEQYF.

This clonotype has more than one count but fewer than ten. J is TRBJ2-6 and V is TRBV16, with D hard to call. Trimming pared 4 bases from V and 4 bases from J, leaving 8 bases between. Germline CDR1 is KGHSY and CDR2 is FQNENV. The CDR3 totals 14 residues. The CDR3 DNA follows: TGTGCCAGCAGCCCCCCAAGGGGGGCCAACGTCCTGACTTTC. Encoded protein: CASSPPRGANVLTF.

The sample holds a few counts of this clonotype. V usage is TRBV7-9 and J usage is TRBJ2-2; 9 bases fit TRBD2. V lost 3 bases, J lost 6 bases, and 8 bases stayed unmatched. CDR3 length: 16 amino acids. The germline gives CDR1 SEHNR, CDR2 FQNEAQ (reference sequence). CDR3 DNA sequence: TGTGCCAGCAGCTTCGTCGCTACTAGCGGGTCCGGGGAGCTGTTTTTT. Its translation is CASSFVATSGSGELFF.

The V call is TRBV20-1, the J call TRBJ2-7, with 8 nucleotides matching TRBD2. Germline CDR1 and CDR2: DFQATT and SNEGSKA (reference sequence). This CDR3 is 15 amino acids long. V was clipped by 5 bases and J by 4 bases; unmatched bases: 13. The CDR3 here is CSAHYWTGGGYEQYF. CDR3 sequence (DNA): TGCAGTGCTCATTATTGGACGGGAGGGGGATACGAGCAGTACTTC.

The CDR3 protein is CSATGTGQPYEQYF. CDR3 bases: TGCAGTGCAACTGGGACGGGACAGCCATACGAGCAGTACTTC. The chain recombines TRBV20-1 with TRBJ2-7, with 7 positions matching TRBD1. Germline lookup yields CDR1 DFQATT and CDR2 SNEGSKA (reference sequence). CDR3 length: 14 amino acids. The V and J ends lost 6 bases and 4 bases, in that order; junction bases with no gene match: 12.

V is TRBV7-9 and J is TRBJ2-7; D ambiguous. Germline CDR1 SEHNR, CDR2 FQNEAQ (reference sequence). Trimming shortened V by 5 bases and J by 5 bases, and 10 bases separated the two germline ends. The CDR3 is 12 residues long. The CDR3 here is CASSITYDEQYF. DNA of the CDR3: TGTGCCAGCAGCATTACCTATGACGAGCAGTACTTC.

V gene TRBV19 combines with J gene TRBJ2-7; TRBD2 might be the D (5 bases). The germline CDR1 and CDR2 sequences are LNHDA and SQIVND (reference sequence). This CDR3 has 13 amino acids. V was clipped by 5 bases and J by 0 bases, with 8 bases between them. CDR3 sequence reads: CASSAGHSYEQYF. The CDR3 region has the DNA TGTGCCAGTAGTGCGGGCCACTCCTACGAGCAGTACTTC.